This TCR beta chain came from a study of blood T cell repertoires in COVID-19. Study-level background: There were acute and convalescent COVID-19 samples, and they came from the United States, Italy and Spain.

Libraries were prepared by immunoSEQ multiplex PCR; TCRdb keeps only in-frame clonotypes and omits some of them. The table includes tens of thousands of clones, under 80% detected once. There are 15 residues in the CDR3. J was trimmed by 5 bases and V by 6 bases; bases with no gene match: 5. Germline CDR1 and CDR2: LNHDA and SQIVND (reference sequence). Sequenced: peripheral blood. The chain combines TRBV19 with TRBJ1-6, with 9 nucleotides matching TRBD1. This TCR was sampled from a human donor in a cohort sampled during active COVID-19. The CDR3 nucleotides read TGTGCCAGTAGACAACAGGGGGCCCATAATTCACCCCTCCACTTT. Its protein product is CASRQQGAHNSPLHF.